The next 14 T cell receptor beta chains were all read from a single sample in a study of shared clonotypes between healthy human individuals. The protocol was immunoSEQ multiplex PCR, while the TCRdb copy is restricted to in-frame clones and leaves out a portion. The sample includes about 2.4 million clones, 93% of them seen just once. What was sequenced was naive CD4+ T cells from PBMCs. Regarding subset: CD45RA+ positively selected. Receptors were obtained from a man aged 18 to 30 in good health. Some clones in this sample may be carry-over from other donors' samples.

This rearrangement joins TRBV2 to TRBJ2-5, with 11 bases that match TRBD2. The CDR3 contains 16 residues. After removal of 5 bases from V and 2 bases from J, the junction contained 7 bases not matched to a gene. Germline lookup yields CDR1 SNHLY and CDR2 FYNNEI. CDR3 residues: CASSSYSGRVQETQYF. The CDR3 DNA reads as TGTGCCAGCAGTAGTTATAGCGGGAGGGTTCAAGAGACCCAGTACTTC.

This clone has more than one count but fewer than ten. The CDR3: CASSRGPTYEQYF. For the CDR3, the DNA is TGTGCCAGCAGCCGAGGACCGACCTACGAGCAGTACTTC. V is TRBV27 and J is TRBJ2-7; the D is unclear. CDR1 and CDR2 (germline): MNHEY, SMNVEV (reference sequence). Trimming stripped 6 bases from V and 2 bases from J, with 11 bases between. The CDR3 totals 13 residues.

V usage is TRBV5-1 and J usage is TRBJ2-1; TRBD2 aligns across 13 bases. Germline trimming cut 4 bases from V and 3 bases from J; bases unmatched to any gene: 4. Germline CDR1 SGHRS, CDR2 YFSETQ. This CDR3 is 16 amino acids long. The CDR3 bases are TGCGCCAGCAGCCTGACTAGCGGGAGGTTCTACAATGAGCAGTTCTTC. Translated, it gives CASSLTSGRFYNEQFF.

The J gene is TRBJ1-1, the V gene TRBV5-4; TRBD1 is a possible D gene (5 bases). Trimming removed 4 bases at V and 1 base at J, with 14 bases between. The length of the CDR3 is 15 residues. Germline V lookup: CDR1 SGHNT, CDR2 YYREEE (reference sequence). CDR3 in DNA: TGTGCCAGCAGCCCAACTCCTGGACAGAACACTGAAGCTTTCTTT. It codes for CASSPTPGQNTEAFF.

CDR3: CASSQDQRGGNEKLFF. CDR3 in DNA: TGCGCCAGCAGCCAAGATCAGCGGGGAGGTAATGAAAAACTGTTTTTT. This sequence joins TRBV4-1 and TRBJ1-4; no clear D. This CDR3 contains 16 residues. With 0 bases removed from V and 4 bases from J, the gap between germline ends came to 12 bases. CDR1 and CDR2 from the germline V gene are MGHRA and YSYEKL.

V gene TRBV9 combines with J gene TRBJ2-1; D could derive from TRBD1 or TRBD2 (5 bases each). This CDR3 comprises 16 residues. Trimming took 0 bases from V and 9 from J, leaving 19 bases between them. In germline, CDR1 is SGDLS, CDR2 YYNGEE. The DNA of the CDR3 is TGTGCCAGCAGCGTAGATGGGGACCCCTCCGTGGGTGAGCAGTTCTTC. Translating gives CASSVDGDPSVGEQFF.

Here the CDR3 DNA reads TGTGCCAGCTCCCGCCGGGGCGGAGTCAGGAATGAGCAGTTCTTC. Amino acids: CASSRRGGVRNEQFF. The chain is built from TRBV18 and TRBJ2-1; D is possibly TRBD1 or TRBD2 (5 bases each). Germline assignment: CDR1 KGHSH and CDR2 LQKENI. This CDR3 contains 15 residues. Trimming left V 6 bases short and J 7 bases short, with 19 bases between.

This chain links TRBV6-6 with TRBJ2-1; the D gene is possibly TRBD1 (5 bases). CDR3 size: 13 residues. Germline V gives CDR1 MNHNY, CDR2 SVGAGI (reference sequence). V was shortened by 5 bases and J by 3 bases, with 8 bases between the two germline ends. CDR3 residues: CASSGDSYNEQFF. The CDR3 coding sequence is TGTGCCAGCAGTGGAGACAGCTACAATGAGCAGTTCTTC.

The chain is built from TRBV28 and TRBJ1-1; D possibly corresponds to TRBD1 (6 bases). CDR1 is MDHEN and CDR2 is SYDVKM in the germline V gene. V dropped 2 bases and J dropped 2 bases, with 12 bases sitting between them. This CDR3 region has 15 residues. The CDR3 loop reads CASSLEGVVNTEAFF. In DNA, the CDR3 is TGTGCCAGCAGTTTAGAGGGGGTAGTAAACACTGAAGCTTTCTTT. The whole variable domain, remainder taken from reference TRBV28 and TRBJ1-1, is DVKVTQSSRYLVKRTGEKVFLECVQDMDHENMFWYRQDPGLGLRLIYFSYDVKMKEKGDIPEGYSVSREKKERFSLILESASTNQTSMYLCASSLEGVVNTEAFFGQGTRLTVV.

The V and J genes are TRBV5-4 and TRBJ2-5; weak D call: TRBD2 (5 bases). The J call may be faulty, since TRBJ2-7 better matches the DNA end. The CDR3 spans 16 residues. From germline, CDR1 is SGHNT and CDR2 YYREEE (reference sequence). CDR3 sequence (DNA): TGTGCCAGCAGCGGTATTGCTCGTAGCGCCTCCTACGAGCAGTACTTC. Translation gives CASSGIARSASYEQYF.

The J gene is TRBJ2-3, the V gene TRBV27; 9 positions agree with TRBD2. The CDR3 contains 16 residues. The germline gives CDR1 MNHEY, CDR2 SMNVEV (reference sequence). V shed 4 bases, J shed 4 bases, and the junction held 9 bases outside the gene matches. Here the CDR3 DNA reads TGTGCCAGCAGTTCACGTGGCGGGAGGGCCCCAGATACGCAGTATTTT. It codes for CASSSRGGRAPDTQYF.

This chain joins TRBV18 and TRBJ1-1; D possibly corresponds to TRBD1 (6 bases). Trimming removed 5 bases at V and 0 bases at J, with 13 bases between. The CDR3 is made up of 15 amino acids. CDR1 and CDR2 from the germline V gene are KGHSH and LQKENI. In DNA, the CDR3 is TGTGCCAGCTCAGCTCGGACAGAAATGAACACTGAAGCTTTCTTT. Translating it yields CASSARTEMNTEAFF.

The chain combines TRBV30 with TRBJ1-1; D perhaps matches TRBD1 (6 bases). With 0 bases removed from V and 5 bases from J, the gap between germline ends came to 16 bases. This CDR3 comprises 15 residues. Germline values: CDR1 GTSNPN, CDR2 SVGIG (reference sequence). The CDR3 spells CAWSVLIGGGTEAFF. CDR3 DNA: TGTGCCTGGAGTGTATTGATTGGGGGCGGGACTGAAGCTTTCTTT.

The rearrangement joins TRBV18 to TRBJ2-1; TRBD2 might be the D (6 bases). CDR1 and CDR2 from the germline V gene are KGHSH and LQKENI. V was trimmed by 2 bases and J by 8 bases, leaving 13 bases between them. This CDR3 has 14 residues. The CDR3 reads CASSPDGSRDEQFF. The CDR3 DNA follows: TGTGCCAGCTCACCAGACGGGAGTAGGGATGAGCAGTTCTTC.